This T cell receptor beta chain derives from a study of blood T cells in healthy people across ages. Study background: The template switching approach captured approximately one barcoded beta molecule for every two T cells.

Trimming removed 1 base at V and 5 bases at J, with 9 bases between. The CDR3 spans 13 residues. This clonotype was seen only a few times. Together with a sample-barcoded 5' primer, a J-beta primer mix was included in a second PCR lasting roughly 7 to 11 cycles. Tags on each cDNA molecule came from a template-switch adaptor with 12 random nucleotides. MiXCR was run by TCRdb on the 5' RACE reads, yielding one entry per CDR3 protein. The table shows roughly 1.9 million distinct CDR3 sequences, with roughly 43% occurring only once. The sequencing input was blood. This sequence originates from a human donor in good health. The J gene is TRBJ2-7, the V gene TRBV12-3 or TRBV12-4, with D hard to call. The CDR3 bases are TGTGCCAGCAGTTTAGGAACCCCCCACGAGCAGTACTTC. Translation gives CASSLGTPHEQYF.